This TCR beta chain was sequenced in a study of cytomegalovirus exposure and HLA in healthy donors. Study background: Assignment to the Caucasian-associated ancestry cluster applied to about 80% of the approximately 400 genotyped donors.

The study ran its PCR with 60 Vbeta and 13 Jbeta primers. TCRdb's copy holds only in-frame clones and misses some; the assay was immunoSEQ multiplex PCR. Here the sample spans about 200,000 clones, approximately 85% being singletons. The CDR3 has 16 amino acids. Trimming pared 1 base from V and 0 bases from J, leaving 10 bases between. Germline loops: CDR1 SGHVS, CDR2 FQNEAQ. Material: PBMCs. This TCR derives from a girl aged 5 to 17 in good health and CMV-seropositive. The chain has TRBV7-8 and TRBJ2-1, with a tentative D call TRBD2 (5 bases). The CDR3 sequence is CASSLGVGSSYNEQFF. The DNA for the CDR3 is TGTGCCAGCAGCTTAGGTGTAGGGAGCTCCTACAATGAGCAGTTCTTC.